This T cell receptor beta chain comes out of a study of beta chain features in type 1 diabetes (dated by TCRdb to the late 2010s). For context, the study as a whole: No differences in mean age, gender distribution, total cell number or subset yield were found between patients and healthy donors. A total of about 110 million sorted cells were examined across all samples, and the number of cells per subset was strongly correlated with RNA yield. In the study, recently diagnosed type 1 diabetes patients and matched healthy donors were compared on the TCRB repertoires of their sorted circulating CD4+ T cell subsets. Regulatory and stem cell-like memory subsets were isolated from only 8 patients and roughly eight healthy donors, whereas naive and central memory subsets came from all 28 donors. The paper as a whole reports these results and caveats: At VDJ recombination sites, type 1 diabetes patients had fewer insertions and more deleted nucleotides, which implies abnormalities in thymic rearrangement. HLA sub-analyses involved small numbers of individuals, so any influence of HLA type on TCRB rearrangement remained unresolved. Naive, central memory and regulatory TCRB repertoires appeared to be more alike among patients than among healthy donors. PCR might favor shorter templates, but patient and control samples were amplified and corrected together, so any skew would affect both groups equally. Because cDNA was sequenced instead of genomic DNA, activated cells with high expression could be over-represented, although the groups did not differ in activation or CD3 levels. In all four CD4+ subsets, TCRB CDR3 length was moderately but significantly shorter in type 1 diabetes patients.

Note on this clone: Its antigen target is currently unknown. One base away there is no much larger clone; base qualities are not given.

A single peripheral blood draw of around 100 mL on average was collected from each donor into heparinised tubes. A BD FACSAria II was used to sort naive, central memory, regulatory and stem cell-like memory CD4+ T cells with a panel that included CD45RO, CCR7, CD25, CD127, CD95 and CD27. All sorted populations exceeded 98% purity. Right away, PBMCs were isolated by Lymphoprep density gradient centrifugation and were stained directly, with no culture step. To minimize batch effects, samples were stained and sorted in pairs, one healthy donor with one patient per experiment. V lost 5 bases and J lost 0 bases, and the count of bases not matched to a germline gene is 10. Inclusive of the bounding cysteine and phenylalanine, the CDR3 is 16 residues long. Kept here is only the CDR3 DNA, which spans 48 bases and is read in frame from base 1. Reading the germline V gene gives CDR1 SGHTA and CDR2 FQGNSA. The High Capacity cDNA Reverse Transcription Kit was used to reverse transcribe all of the isolated RNA, meaning that expressed TCRB transcripts were what got sequenced. Naive, central memory and regulatory T cell samples underwent deep immunoSEQ sequencing, averaging around 3.7 million total reads per sample. Sorted cells were lysed in RLT buffer, and RNA was extracted using DNase-treated RNeasy Micro or Mini kits according to cell number. Each cell subset was processed on its own to prevent cross-contamination, while patient and healthy donor samples were processed together. The immunoSEQ multiplex PCR was used to amplify TCRB sequences from cDNA, generating 87-bp fragments that spanned the CDR3 region. The amplicons were sequenced using the Illumina HiSeq platform. From the authors' description of their analysis: PCR bias was corrected computationally using synthetic template baselines, and reads within Hamming distance 2 were collapsed, with unmergeable singletons discarded. Reads were aligned to IMGT to assign V, D and J genes, CDR3 length, and insertions or deletions at six rearrangement sites. Within each subset, clonotype counts were normalized to sorted cell number, after which true diversity and Gini coefficients were computed with the tcR R package. Repertoire sharing was quantified using the overlap coefficient calculated on TCRB nucleotide sequences. As a proxy for the pre-selection repertoire, out-of-frame TCRB sequences from naive cells were analyzed. Sourced from immuneACCESS, this table was stored by TCRdb with only in-frame sequences that have V and J called. A share of the clones is absent; for the studies checked, an unresolved V gene accounts for under half, and the remainder has no known explanation. V and J calls and clone size follow that table, whereas D and trimming were derived from the DNA. The sample table contains a few hundred thousand clones; only one count was recorded for around 12% of them. Approximately 0.01% of the sample goes to the ten largest clones.

The origin of this receptor is a woman in her late teens or twenties with type 1 diabetes. Here the chain combines TRBV7-2 and TRBJ2-7; a stretch of 7 junction bases matches TRBD1. The sample comprised naive CD4+ T cells from blood. The cell subset or site label for this specimen denotes: true naive CD4+ T cells. The DNA sequence reads TGTGCCAGCAGCCTCCGACAGGGAATCGCCTCCTACGAGCAGTACTTC. This encodes CASSLRQGIASYEQYF. Beyond the CDR3, the reference TRBV7-2 and TRBJ2-7 genes provide the residues; the full variable domain reads: GAGVSQSPSNKVTEKGKDVELRCDPISGHTALYWYRQSLGQGLEFLIYFQGNSAPDKSGLPSDRFSAERTGGSVSTLTIQRTQQEDSAVYLCASSLRQGIASYEQYFGPGTRLTVT.